The next 13 T cell receptor beta chains were all read from a single sample in a study of blood T cell repertoires in COVID-19. Profiled with immunoSEQ multiplex PCR; TCRdb holds only in-frame clones, not every one. The data contain approximately 360,000 clones, more than 75% of them singletons. Sequencing was carried out using PBMCs or T cells enriched from blood (not recorded which). These receptors came from a man aged 40-49 years in a cohort exposed to, infected with or recovered from COVID-19 (not recorded which).

The chain employs TRBV25-1 and TRBJ2-3; 7 positions agree with TRBD2. V lost 4 bases to trimming and J lost 0 bases; unmatched junction nucleotides: 7. CDR1 MGHDK and CDR2 SYGVNS come from the germline V gene. The CDR3 sequence is 16 residues long. CDR3 nucleotide sequence: TGTGCCAGCAGTGGACCAACTAGCGCCAGCACAGATACGCAGTATTTT. Protein: CASSGPTSASTDTQYF.

A note on this clone: Other DNA sequences in the sample encode the same CDR3. The CDR3 DNA sequence: TGTGCCAGCAGCTTGGGTCAGGGTTCTTACGAGCAGTACTTC. It encodes CASSLGQGSYEQYF. The chain recombines TRBV5-4 with TRBJ2-7, with D maybe TRBD1 (5 bases). This CDR3 is built from 14 residues. Germline V gene lookup returns CDR1 SGHNT and CDR2 YYREEE (reference sequence). The V end was cut by 0 bases, the J end by 4 bases, with 11 bases between.

The rearrangement uses TRBV6-6 and TRBJ2-1; perhaps TRBD2 as D (5 bases). The CDR3 runs 15 residues. Between the trimmed V and J ends, which lost 10 bases and 1 base, there was a span of 17 bases. CDR1 is MNHNY, CDR2 SVGAGI, per germline (reference sequence). CDR3 sequence: CATMGRGQSYNEQFF. The CDR3 coding sequence is TGTGCCACCATGGGGAGAGGGCAATCCTACAATGAGCAGTTCTTC.

The rearrangement uses TRBV6-1 and TRBJ2-7; D not certain. The CDR3 loop spans 15 amino acids. The V gene lost 2 bases and the J gene lost 1 base, with 12 bases spanning the gap. Germline values: CDR1 MNHNS, CDR2 SASEGT. CDR3 bases: TGTGCCAGCAGTGAAATCCGAGCCGGGTCCTACGAGCAGTACTTC. This translates into CASSEIRAGSYEQYF.

The rearrangement links TRBV25-1 to TRBJ2-1; 12 bases agree with TRBD2. Unmatched junction bases numbered 4, after V lost 1 base and J lost 6 bases. CDR3 length: 16 residues. Germline loops: CDR1 MGHDK, CDR2 SYGVNS. The CDR3 loop is CASSEFRLAGVNEQFF. The CDR3, as DNA: TGTGCCAGCAGTGAATTCCGACTAGCGGGAGTCAATGAGCAGTTCTTC.

This chain uses TRBV2 with TRBJ2-7; 9 nucleotides line up with TRBD1. CDR3 length equals 14 residues. CDR1 SNHLY and CDR2 FYNNEI come from the germline V gene. The V and J ends lost 6 bases and 4 bases, in that order; junction bases with no gene match: 7. The DNA for the CDR3 is TGTGCCAGCAGAACGGACAGGGGCCCGTACGAGCAGTACTTC. Protein: CASRTDRGPYEQYF.

The chain joins TRBV7-9 to TRBJ2-7, with D unresolved. Trimming took 2 bases from V and 2 from J, leaving 7 bases between them. The germline V gene encodes CDR1 SEHNR and CDR2 FQNEAQ (reference sequence). The CDR3 extends over 13 amino acids. The CDR3, as DNA: TGTGCCAGCAGCTTATCAGGCACCTACGAGCAGTACTTC. Protein product: CASSLSGTYEQYF. The full variable domain, its missing parts supplied by reference TRBV7-9 and TRBJ2-7, is DTGVSQNPRHKITKRGQNVTFRCDPISEHNRLYWYRQTLGQGPEFLTYFQNEAQLEKSRLLSDRFSAERPKGSFSTLEIQRTEQGDSAMYLCASSLSGTYEQYFGPGTRLTVT.

The rearrangement joins TRBV6-5 to TRBJ2-7; a weak D match, TRBD1 (7 bases). Per the germline V gene, CDR1 is MNHEY and CDR2 is SVGAGI. The CDR3 is 14 amino acids. Deletions cut 5 bases from V and 6 bases from J, with 17 bases between. CDR3 loop: CASSRIDREAEQYF. CDR3 in DNA: TGTGCCAGCAGTCGGATAGACAGGGAGGCCGAGCAGTACTTC.

The chain joins TRBV19 to TRBJ1-1; maybe TRBD1 (6 bases). The CDR3 extends over 14 amino acids. Germline assignment: CDR1 LNHDA and CDR2 SQIVND (reference sequence). Deletions cut 4 bases from V and 5 bases from J, with 14 bases between. Here the CDR3 DNA reads TGTGCCAGTAGTAACAGGGTCGCTCGAACTGAAGCTTTCTTT. It specifies CASSNRVARTEAFF.

V gene TRBV6-2 or TRBV6-3 combines with J gene TRBJ2-1; no clear D gene. The CDR3 spans 12 residues. The V end lost 2 bases, the J end lost 9 bases, and 8 bases lay between the germline ends. Germline CDR1 is MNHEY and CDR2 is SVGEGT. The CDR3 region is CASSYPNLEQFF. CDR3 bases: TGTGCCAGCAGTTACCCTAATCTTGAGCAGTTCTTC.

The chain combines TRBV7-2 with TRBJ2-3; 12 positions agree with TRBD2. The CDR3 extends over 19 amino acids. V was clipped by 2 bases and J by 4 bases; unmatched bases: 13. Germline loops: CDR1 SGHTA, CDR2 FQGNSA. This CDR3 reads CASSLFRPSGRVPPDTQYF. As DNA, the CDR3 is TGTGCCAGCAGCTTATTCAGGCCTAGCGGGAGGGTCCCGCCAGATACGCAGTATTTT.

This chain connects TRBV3-1 (or the pseudogene TRBV3-2) to TRBJ2-2; 13 nucleotides line up with TRBD2. Germline V gives CDR1 LGHDT, CDR2 YNNKEL (reference sequence). V shed 4 bases, J shed 5 bases, and the junction held 1 base outside the gene matches. The CDR3 length is 15 residues. The CDR3 loop reads CASSRGLAGTGELFF. The CDR3 DNA sequence: TGTGCCAGCAGCCGGGGACTAGCGGGAACCGGGGAGCTGTTTTTT.

The chain recombines TRBV7-2 with TRBJ1-6; D is uncertain. Germline CDR1 and CDR2: SGHTA and FQGNSA. This CDR3 has 12 amino acids. V shed 1 base and J shed 8 bases, with 3 bases lying between them. This chain's CDR3 is CASSLGDSPLHF. The CDR3 DNA reads as TGTGCCAGCAGCTTAGGCGATTCACCCCTCCACTTT. The variable domain in full, completed from reference TRBV7-2 and TRBJ1-6, reads GAGVSQSPSNKVTEKGKDVELRCDPISGHTALYWYRQSLGQGLEFLIYFQGNSAPDKSGLPSDRFSAERTGGSVSTLTIQRTQQEDSAVYLCASSLGDSPLHFGNGTRLTVT.